This entry lists 25 T cell receptor beta chains sequenced from one sample in a study of cytomegalovirus exposure and HLA in healthy donors. 13 Jbeta primers and 60 Vbeta primers were used for the PCR. This table comes from immunoSEQ multiplex PCR, and its TCRdb copy is limited to in-frame clones, with some not included. The table has about 120,000 clones, 83% seen once. The sample comprised PBMCs. The source of these receptors is a woman aged 40 to 49 in good health and CMV-seropositive.

This clone is a singleton in its sample. This chain uses TRBV27 with TRBJ2-1, with TRBD2 matching over 7 bases. The germline V gene encodes CDR1 MNHEY and CDR2 SMNVEV (reference sequence). CDR3 length equals 13 residues. J gave up 8 bases and V 6 bases, and 7 bases lay outside the gene matches. The CDR3 reads CASRGDYNYEQFF. The CDR3, as DNA: TGTGCCAGCAGGGGGGACTACAACTATGAGCAGTTCTTC.

The chain recombines TRBV11-3 with TRBJ2-1; TRBD2 agrees at 11 bases. Looked up from germline, CDR1 is SGHNT and CDR2 is YENEEA. This CDR3 contains 15 residues. The J segment lost 4 bases and the V segment lost 6 bases, leaving 5 bases of the junction unmatched. CDR3 bases: TGTGCCAGCAGTATCCTAGCGGGAGGATACAATGAGCAGTTCTTC. Protein product: CASSILAGGYNEQFF.

The gene calls are TRBV18 and TRBJ1-2, with 8 bases aligning to TRBD1. CDR3 length: 16 amino acids. Germline V gene lookup returns CDR1 KGHSH and CDR2 LQKENI. The trim removed 8 bases at V and 7 bases at J, leaving 18 bases unmatched. CDR3 residues: CASLPTGGAMVSGYTF. CDR3 nucleotides: TGTGCCAGCCTCCCCACAGGGGGGGCGATGGTCTCTGGCTACACCTTC.

In this sample, this clone turned up once. The V gene is TRBV4-3, the J gene TRBJ2-2, with D maybe TRBD2 (5 bases). CDR1 and CDR2 from the germline V gene are LGHNA and YSLEER. V lost 0 bases and J lost 3, with 11 bases in between. The CDR3 is 16 amino acids. The chain's CDR3 is CASSQDWVGDTGELFF. DNA for the CDR3: TGCGCCAGCAGCCAAGATTGGGTCGGGGACACCGGGGAGCTGTTTTTT.

A remark on this clone: Compared with germline, one end of the junction differs, possibly owing to a read error. The same CDR3 is also encoded by other DNA sequences in this sample. The chain has TRBV7-2 and TRBJ2-3; 7 nucleotides line up with TRBD2. The CDR3 totals 14 residues. The germline V gene has CDR1 SGHTA and CDR2 FQGNSA. The DNA of the CDR3 is TGTGCCAGCAGCGTGACTAGCCCCCGGGATACGCAGTACTTT. Protein sequence: CASSVTSPRDTQYF.

This chain links TRBV4-1 with TRBJ2-3; D gene uncertain. The CDR3 extends over 15 amino acids. Between the trimmed V and J ends, which lost 1 base and 5 bases, there was a span of 13 bases. Germline V gene data show CDR1 as MGHRA and CDR2 as YSYEKL. The CDR3 sequence is CASSQAWAGRDTQYF. The CDR3 DNA follows: TGCGCCAGCAGCCAAGCTTGGGCTGGAAGAGATACGCAGTATTTT.

This chain uses TRBV7-9 with TRBJ1-6; 7 nucleotides line up with TRBD1. Trimming removed 5 bases from V and 6 bases from J; junction bases left unmatched: 1. Germline loops: CDR1 SEHNR, CDR2 FQNEAQ (reference sequence). The length of the CDR3 is 13 residues. CDR3 bases: TGTGCCAGCAGCGACAGGGTTAATTCACCCCTCCACTTT. Translating gives CASSDRVNSPLHF.

The V and J genes are TRBV5-1 and TRBJ1-3; 8 nucleotides line up with TRBD1. The ends lost 4 bases at V and 9 bases at J; junction bases unmatched: 6. From germline, CDR1 is SGHRS and CDR2 YFSETQ. The CDR3 sequence is 13 residues long. In nucleotides, the CDR3 is TGCGCCAGCAGCGAAGGACAGGGCGGCACCATATATTTT. Its protein product is CASSEGQGGTIYF.

The rearrangement joins TRBV5-4 to TRBJ1-3; D unresolved. Germline CDR1 SGHNT, CDR2 YYREEE (reference sequence). Trimming took 0 bases from V and 8 from J, leaving 3 bases between them. The CDR3 consists of 11 residues. CDR3 in DNA: TGTGCCAGCAGCTTGGGAGACACCATATATTTT. Translating it yields CASSLGDTIYF.

This rearrangement joins TRBV27 to TRBJ1-5, with 8 bases that match TRBD1. The V gene end was trimmed by 5 bases and the J gene end by 9 bases; junction bases not matched to a gene: 3. The CDR3 sequence is 12 residues long. Germline V gene data show CDR1 as MNHEY and CDR2 as SMNVEV (reference sequence). CDR3 sequence reads: CASSTGGWPQHF. CDR3 sequence (DNA): TGTGCCAGCAGTACAGGGGGGTGGCCCCAGCATTTT.

This rearrangement joins TRBV11-2 to TRBJ2-7; 8 bases are shared with TRBD1. Germline loops: CDR1 SGHAT, CDR2 FQNNGV. The CDR3 extends over 15 amino acids. J gave up 1 base and V 5 bases, and 7 bases lay outside the gene matches. The chain's CDR3 is CASSQTGESSYEQYF. CDR3 nucleotides: TGTGCCAGCAGCCAGACAGGGGAATCGTCCTACGAGCAGTACTTC.

DNA of the CDR3: TGTGCCAGCAGAGCCCATGGGCAGCGCAATCAGCCCCAGCATTTT. Translation gives CASRAHGQRNQPQHF. The chain carries TRBV28 and TRBJ1-5; D unresolved. The CDR3 totals 15 residues. Trimming cost V 6 bases and J 2 bases, with 14 bases left between them. Germline V gives CDR1 MDHEN, CDR2 SYDVKM.

About this clone itself: An end of the junction differs from the germline gene, which may be a read error. The same CDR3 is also encoded by other DNA sequences in this sample. The chain employs TRBV6-5 and TRBJ2-7; no definite D call. Per germline, CDR1 MNHEY and CDR2 SVGAGI. The CDR3 runs 13 residues. CDR3 sequence (DNA): TGCGCCAGCAGCCCCCACGTAGTTTACGAGCAGTACTTC. The encoded protein is CASSPHVVYEQYF.

The V and J genes are TRBV7-3 and TRBJ2-2, with 7 bases aligning to TRBD2. V trimming: 4 bases; J trimming: 0 bases; junction bases outside the gene matches: 5. From germline, CDR1 is SGHTA and CDR2 FQGTGA. The length of the CDR3 is 16 residues. The CDR3 nucleotides are TGTGCCAGCAGCTCGGGAGGTAGCGCGAACACCGGGGAGCTGTTTTTT. Translation: CASSSGGSANTGELFF.

This chain joins TRBV15 and TRBJ2-1, with D uncertain. The V and J ends lost 6 bases and 7 bases respectively, with 16 bases between them. CDR1 is LNHNV and CDR2 is YYDKDF in the germline V gene (reference sequence). The CDR3 contains 14 residues. The CDR3 is CATSPREARNEQFF. As DNA, the CDR3 is TGTGCCACCAGTCCTCGAGAGGCTCGTAATGAGCAGTTCTTC.

This chain's CDR3 is CASSSHLAGEFF. Written as DNA, the CDR3 is TGTGCCAGTAGTTCTCATCTCGCGGGGGAGTTCTTC. The V call is TRBV19, the J call TRBJ2-1, with TRBD2 matching over 7 bases. After removal of 5 bases from V and 14 bases from J, the junction contained 9 bases not matched to a gene. Germline V gene data show CDR1 as LNHDA and CDR2 as SQIVND (reference sequence). The CDR3 loop spans 12 amino acids.

The chain combines TRBV5-4 with TRBJ2-3; tentative D call: TRBD2 (6 bases). The CDR3 has 17 amino acids. Germline CDR1 is SGHNT and CDR2 is YYREEE (reference sequence). Trimming left V 3 bases short and J 5 bases short, with 22 bases between. The CDR3 loop reads CASSSRDRGMTGDTQYF. CDR3 nucleotides: TGTGCCAGCAGCTCCCGGGATCGCGGGATGACGGGAGATACGCAGTATTTT.

This clone has only a few counts. The chain joins TRBV30 to TRBJ2-1; no reliable D call. CDR1 is GTSNPN and CDR2 is SVGIG in the germline V gene (reference sequence). The CDR3 runs 13 residues. Trimming took off 1 base at V and 10 bases at J, with 14 bases between the two ends. The CDR3 protein is CAWSGEKAEEQFF. The DNA of the CDR3 is TGTGCCTGGAGTGGCGAGAAGGCGGAGGAGCAGTTCTTC.

The chain carries TRBV4-2 and TRBJ2-1; 11 positions agree with TRBD2. V lost 1 base to trimming and J lost 14 bases; unmatched junction nucleotides: 10. The length of the CDR3 is 15 residues. CDR1 and CDR2 (germline): LGHNA, YNFKEQ. CDR3 coding DNA: TGTGCCAGCAGCCAAGGACTAGCGGGATTGGGCTTTAAGTTCTTC. It is translated as CASSQGLAGLGFKFF.

V usage is TRBV5-4 and J usage is TRBJ1-2, with a weak D call TRBD1 (5 bases). Trimming removed 3 bases at V and 3 bases at J, with 12 bases between. CDR3 length: 14 amino acids. Germline loops: CDR1 SGHNT, CDR2 YYREEE (reference sequence). The CDR3 region is CASSSQGTYYGYTF. CDR3 in DNA: TGTGCCAGCAGCTCACAAGGGACTTACTATGGCTACACCTTC.

The rearrangement links TRBV7-2 to TRBJ2-7, with 7 bases identical to TRBD2. Trimming cost V 4 bases and J 5 bases; bases outside gene matches: 17. Germline V gene sequence: CDR1 SGHTA, CDR2 FQGNSA. The CDR3 has 17 residues. In DNA, the CDR3 is TGTGCCAGCAGCTCCACTCCGATGAGAGGGAGGGCCAACGAGCAGTACTTC. As protein: CASSSTPMRGRANEQYF.

This clone was seen just once. The V call is TRBV19, the J call TRBJ1-1; D is undetermined. The CDR3 has 11 amino acids. Between the trimmed V and J ends, which lost 4 bases and 6 bases, there was a span of 6 bases. The V gene's germline CDR1 is LNHDA and CDR2 SQIVND (reference sequence). The CDR3 protein is CASSTRAEAFF. CDR3 sequence (DNA): TGTGCCAGTAGTACACGGGCTGAAGCTTTCTTT.

The chain links TRBV6-6 to TRBJ2-1, with 11 positions matching TRBD2. There are 16 residues in the CDR3. J gave up 5 bases and V 2 bases, and 5 bases lay outside the gene matches. The V gene's germline CDR1 is MNHNY and CDR2 SVGAGI (reference sequence). The CDR3 spells CASSYMGLAENNEQFF. The CDR3 region has the DNA TGTGCCAGCAGTTACATGGGACTAGCGGAAAACAATGAGCAGTTCTTC.

The chain combines TRBV7-9 with TRBJ2-3; TRBD2 matches at 14 bases. The germline gives CDR1 SEHNR, CDR2 FQNEAQ (reference sequence). CDR3 length equals 17 residues. The junction had 6 bases not matched to a gene; V was cut back by 1 base and J by 6 bases. The CDR3 sequence: CASSLGTGLAGADTQYF. CDR3 nucleotide sequence: TGTGCCAGCAGCTTAGGCACGGGACTAGCGGGAGCGGATACGCAGTATTTT.

The chain couples TRBV7-9 to TRBJ1-2; D unresolved. From germline, CDR1 is SEHNR and CDR2 FQNEAQ (reference sequence). V gave up 4 bases and J gave up 8 bases, with 17 bases separating them. This CDR3 comprises 14 residues. The CDR3 DNA is TGTGCCAGCAGCTCCAGTTCAGATTTGGCAGGCTACACCTTC. This sequence encodes CASSSSSDLAGYTF.